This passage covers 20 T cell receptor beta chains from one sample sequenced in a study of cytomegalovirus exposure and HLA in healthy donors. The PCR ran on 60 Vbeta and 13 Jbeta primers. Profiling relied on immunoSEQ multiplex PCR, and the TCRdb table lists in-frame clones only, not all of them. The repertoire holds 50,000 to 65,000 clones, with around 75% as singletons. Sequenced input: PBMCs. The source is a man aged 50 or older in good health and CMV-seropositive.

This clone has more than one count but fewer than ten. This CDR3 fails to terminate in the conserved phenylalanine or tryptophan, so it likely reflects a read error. The CDR3 protein is CASSSQRPSYYEQYL. CDR3 in DNA: TGTGCCAGCAGCTCCCAGCGGCCCAGCTACTACGAGCAGTACTTA. The chain combines TRBV9 with TRBJ2-7, with D perhaps TRBD2 (5 bases). Germline V lookup: CDR1 SGDLS, CDR2 YYNGEE. The CDR3 consists of 15 residues. The V gene lost 4 bases and the J gene lost 3 bases, with 17 bases spanning the gap.

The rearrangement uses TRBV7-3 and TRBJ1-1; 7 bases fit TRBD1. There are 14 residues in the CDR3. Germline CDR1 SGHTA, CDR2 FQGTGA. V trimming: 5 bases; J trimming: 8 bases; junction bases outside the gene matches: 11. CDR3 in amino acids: CASSGQAQSGEAFF. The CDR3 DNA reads TGTGCCAGCAGCGGACAGGCTCAAAGTGGAGAAGCTTTCTTT.

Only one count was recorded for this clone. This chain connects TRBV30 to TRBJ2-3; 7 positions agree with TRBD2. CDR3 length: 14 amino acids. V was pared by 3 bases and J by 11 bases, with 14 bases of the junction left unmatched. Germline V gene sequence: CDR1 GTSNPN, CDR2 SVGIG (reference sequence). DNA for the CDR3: TGTGCCTGGAGCGGAGGGGCCGGGGGGAATATGCAGTATTTT. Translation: CAWSGGAGGNMQYF.

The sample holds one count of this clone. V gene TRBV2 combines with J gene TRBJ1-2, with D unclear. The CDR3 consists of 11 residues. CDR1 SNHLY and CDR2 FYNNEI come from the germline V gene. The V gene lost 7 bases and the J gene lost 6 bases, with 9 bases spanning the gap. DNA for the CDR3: TGTGCCAGCACAGTTAAAGATGGCTACACCTTC. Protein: CASTVKDGYTF.

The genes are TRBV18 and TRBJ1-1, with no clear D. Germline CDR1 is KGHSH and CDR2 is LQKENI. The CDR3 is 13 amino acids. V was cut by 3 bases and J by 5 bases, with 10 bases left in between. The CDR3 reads CASSPSQTTEAFF. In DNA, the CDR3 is TGTGCCAGCTCACCCTCCCAGACTACTGAAGCTTTCTTT.

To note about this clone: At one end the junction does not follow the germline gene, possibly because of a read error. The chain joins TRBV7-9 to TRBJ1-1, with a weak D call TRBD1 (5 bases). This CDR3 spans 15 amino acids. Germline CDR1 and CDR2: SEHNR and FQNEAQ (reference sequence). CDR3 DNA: TGTTCCAGCAGCTCCTCGGGGGGATTAGACACTGAAGCTTTCTTT. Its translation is CSSSSSGGLDTEAFF. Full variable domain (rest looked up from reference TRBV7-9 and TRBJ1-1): DTGVSQNPRHKITKRGQNVTFRCDPISEHNRLYWYRQTLGQGPEFLTYFQNEAQLEKSRLLSDRFSAERPKGSFSTLEIQRTEQGDSAMYLCSSSSSGGLDTEAFFGQGTRLTVV.

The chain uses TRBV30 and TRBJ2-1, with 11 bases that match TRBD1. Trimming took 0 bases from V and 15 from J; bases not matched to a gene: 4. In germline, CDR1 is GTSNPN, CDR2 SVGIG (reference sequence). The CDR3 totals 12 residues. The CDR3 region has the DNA TGTGCCTGGAGTGTAGGGGGACAGGGGGGGTTCTTC. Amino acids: CAWSVGGQGGFF.

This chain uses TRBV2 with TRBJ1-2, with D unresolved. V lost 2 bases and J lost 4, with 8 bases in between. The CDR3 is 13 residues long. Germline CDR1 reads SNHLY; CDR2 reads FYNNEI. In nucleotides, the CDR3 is TGTGCCAGCAGTGAACTCTGGGCCTATGGCTACACCTTC. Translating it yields CASSELWAYGYTF.

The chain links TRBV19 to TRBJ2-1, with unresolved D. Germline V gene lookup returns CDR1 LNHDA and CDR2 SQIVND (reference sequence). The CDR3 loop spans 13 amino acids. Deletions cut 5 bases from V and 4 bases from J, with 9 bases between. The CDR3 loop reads CASSGQLYNEQFF. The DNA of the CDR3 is TGTGCCAGTAGTGGGCAGCTTTACAATGAGCAGTTCTTC.

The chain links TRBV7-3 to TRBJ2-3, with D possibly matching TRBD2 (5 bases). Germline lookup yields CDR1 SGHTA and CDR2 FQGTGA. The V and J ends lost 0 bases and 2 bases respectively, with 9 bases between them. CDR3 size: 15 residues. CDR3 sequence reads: CASSLTSVITDTQYF. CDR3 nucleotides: TGTGCCAGCAGCTTAACTAGCGTGATCACAGATACGCAGTATTTT.

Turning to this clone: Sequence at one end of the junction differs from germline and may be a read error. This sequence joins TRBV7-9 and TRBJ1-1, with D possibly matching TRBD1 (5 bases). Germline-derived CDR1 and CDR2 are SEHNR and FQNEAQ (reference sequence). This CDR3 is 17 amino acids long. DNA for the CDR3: TGTTCCAGCAGCTTATTTGGGGGACTCCTAATGAACACTGAAGCTTTCTTC. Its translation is CSSSLFGGLLMNTEAFF. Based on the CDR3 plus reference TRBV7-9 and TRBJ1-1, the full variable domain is DTGVSQNPRHKITKRGQNVTFRCDPISEHNRLYWYRQTLGQGPEFLTYFQNEAQLEKSRLLSDRFSAERPKGSFSTLEIQRTEQGDSAMYLCSSSLFGGLLMNTEAFFGQGTRLTVV.

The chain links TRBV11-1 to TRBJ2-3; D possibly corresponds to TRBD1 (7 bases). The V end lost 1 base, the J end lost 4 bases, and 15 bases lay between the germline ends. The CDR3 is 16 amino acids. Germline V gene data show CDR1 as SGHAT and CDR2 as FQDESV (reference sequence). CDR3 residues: CASSLGGGGLADTQYF. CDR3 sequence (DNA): TGTGCCAGCAGCTTAGGAGGAGGGGGCCTGGCAGATACGCAGTATTTT.

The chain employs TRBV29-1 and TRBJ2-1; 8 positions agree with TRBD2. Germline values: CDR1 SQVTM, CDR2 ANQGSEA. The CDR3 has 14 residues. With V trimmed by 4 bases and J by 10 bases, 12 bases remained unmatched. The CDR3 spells CSVAPGGSLYEQFF. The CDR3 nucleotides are TGCAGCGTTGCTCCGGGAGGGTCCCTTTACGAGCAGTTCTTC.

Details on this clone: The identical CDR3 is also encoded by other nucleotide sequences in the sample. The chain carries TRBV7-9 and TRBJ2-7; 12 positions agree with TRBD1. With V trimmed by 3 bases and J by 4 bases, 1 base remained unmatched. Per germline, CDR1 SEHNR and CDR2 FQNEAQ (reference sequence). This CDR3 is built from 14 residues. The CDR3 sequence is CASSLGQGAYEQYF. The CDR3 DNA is TGTGCCAGCAGCTTGGGACAGGGGGCATACGAGCAGTACTTC.

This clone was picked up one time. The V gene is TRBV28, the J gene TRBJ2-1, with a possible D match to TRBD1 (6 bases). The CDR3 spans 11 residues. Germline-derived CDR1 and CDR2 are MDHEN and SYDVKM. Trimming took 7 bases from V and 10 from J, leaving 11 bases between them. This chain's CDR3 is CASILDREQFF. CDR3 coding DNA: TGTGCCAGCATTCTAGACAGGGAGCAGTTCTTC.

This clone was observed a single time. For the CDR3, the DNA is TGTGCCAGCAGTCCCGGGGTGGTGACAGAAGCTTTCTTT. Residues: CASSPGVVTEAFF. This chain joins TRBV27 and TRBJ1-1, with D uncertain. The CDR3 sequence is 13 residues long. Germline V gene lookup returns CDR1 MNHEY and CDR2 SMNVEV (reference sequence). V gave up 5 bases and J gave up 8 bases, with 15 bases separating them.

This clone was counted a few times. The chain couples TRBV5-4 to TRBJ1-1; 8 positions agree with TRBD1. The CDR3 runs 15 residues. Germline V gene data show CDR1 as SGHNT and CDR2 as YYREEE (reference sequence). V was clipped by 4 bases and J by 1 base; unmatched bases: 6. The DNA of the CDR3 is TGTGCCAGCAGCCGATTGGGACAGGCGAACACTGAAGCTTTCTTT. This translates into CASSRLGQANTEAFF.

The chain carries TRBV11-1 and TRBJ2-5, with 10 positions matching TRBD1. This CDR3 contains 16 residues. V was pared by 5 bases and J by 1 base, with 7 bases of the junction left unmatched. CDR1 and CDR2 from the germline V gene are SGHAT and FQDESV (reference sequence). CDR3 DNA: TGTGCCAGCAGCCCCCCCGGGACAGGGGCCCAAGAGACCCAGTACTTC. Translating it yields CASSPPGTGAQETQYF. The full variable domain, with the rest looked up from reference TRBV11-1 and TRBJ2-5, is EAEVAQSPRYKITEKSQAVAFWCDPISGHATLYWYRQILGQGPELLVQFQDESVVDDSQLPKDRFSAERLKGVDSTLKIQPAELGDSAMYLCASSPPGTGAQETQYFGPGTRLLVL.

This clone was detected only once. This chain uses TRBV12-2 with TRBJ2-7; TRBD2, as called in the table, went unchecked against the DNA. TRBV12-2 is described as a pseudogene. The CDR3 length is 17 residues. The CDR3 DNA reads TGTGCAAGTCGCTCCCCTGGGAAGCGGAGCCTCTCCTACGAGCAGTACTTC. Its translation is CASRSPGKRSLSYEQYF.

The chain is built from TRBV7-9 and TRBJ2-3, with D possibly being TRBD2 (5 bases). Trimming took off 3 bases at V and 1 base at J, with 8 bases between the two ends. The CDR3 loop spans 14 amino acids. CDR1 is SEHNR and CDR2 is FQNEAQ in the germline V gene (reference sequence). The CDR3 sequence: CASSLTTGTDTQYF. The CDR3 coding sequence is TGTGCCAGCAGCTTGACTACCGGCACAGATACGCAGTATTTT.